The 9 T cell receptor beta chains listed next were all sequenced from one sample in a study of response to subunit inactivated influenza vaccine. In TCRdb, the RT-PCR reads were re-called with MiXCR into one record per CDR3 protein. The sample carries about 650,000 distinct CDR3 sequences, about 15% recorded once. Source: PBMCs from blood, taken roughly 2 weeks before vaccination. Receptors originate from a man aged 45-65 years who received an inactivated influenza vaccine.

The V gene is TRBV18, the J gene TRBJ1-4; D is ambiguous. The germline V gene encodes CDR1 KGHSH and CDR2 LQKENI. The CDR3 runs 13 residues. Trimming removed 5 bases at V and 2 bases at J, with 6 bases between. CDR3 nucleotide sequence: TGTGCCAGCTCATCGGACACTAATGAAAAACTGTTTTTT. It is translated as CASSSDTNEKLFF. Based on the CDR3 plus reference TRBV18 and TRBJ1-4, the full variable domain is NAGVMQNPRHLVRRRGQEARLRCSPMKGHSHVYWYRQLPEEGLKFMVYLQKENIIDESGMPKERFSAEFPKEGPSILRIQQVVRGDSAAYFCASSSDTNEKLFFGSGTQLSVL.

V and J are TRBV5-1 and TRBJ2-6; no definite D call. CDR1 and CDR2 (germline): SGHRS, YFSETQ. The V and J ends lost 4 bases and 1 base respectively, with 12 bases between them. The CDR3 spans 16 residues. The CDR3 sequence: CASSQTYSSGANVLTF. The CDR3 bases are TGCGCCAGCAGCCAAACCTACAGTTCTGGGGCCAACGTCCTGACTTTC.

The chain recombines TRBV4-2 with TRBJ2-1; TRBD2 matches 9 bases. The CDR3 is 19 residues long. The ends lost 1 base at V and 1 base at J; junction bases unmatched: 11. Germline lookup yields CDR1 LGHNA and CDR2 YNFKEQ. For the CDR3, the DNA is TGTGCCAGCAGCCAAGTACAGACTAGCGGAGTAGGGTCCTACAATGAGCAGTTCTTC. It codes for CASSQVQTSGVGSYNEQFF.

Many counts were recorded for this clonotype. This sequence joins TRBV5-1 and TRBJ2-7; TRBD2 aligns across 8 bases. The length of the CDR3 is 13 residues. Germline assignment: CDR1 SGHRS and CDR2 YFSETQ. V lost 3 bases, J lost 5 bases, and 4 bases stayed unmatched. The CDR3 is CASSSGTRDEQYF. In nucleotides, the CDR3 is TGCGCCAGCAGCTCCGGGACTAGGGACGAGCAGTACTTC.

CDR3 loop: CASSQDGTSKNIQYF. Written as DNA, the CDR3 is TGTGCCAGCAGCCAAGACGGAACATCCAAAAACATTCAGTACTTC. The chain employs TRBV4-2 and TRBJ2-4; D call uncertain. V shed 0 bases and J shed 2 bases, with 8 bases lying between them. The CDR3 is made up of 15 amino acids. CDR1 is LGHNA and CDR2 is YNFKEQ in the germline V gene.

This clonotype was seen a few times. The V and J genes are TRBV7-2 and TRBJ2-7; 7 nucleotides align to TRBD1. The CDR3 length is 15 residues. Per germline, CDR1 SGHTA and CDR2 FQGNSA. J was trimmed by 3 bases and V by 5 bases; bases with no gene match: 10. The CDR3 is CASSQARTGFYEQYF. The DNA for the CDR3 is TGTGCCAGCAGCCAAGCTCGGACAGGATTCTACGAGCAGTACTTC. Using reference TRBV7-2 and TRBJ2-7 for the parts outside the CDR3, the full variable domain is GAGVSQSPSNKVTEKGKDVELRCDPISGHTALYWYRQSLGQGLEFLIYFQGNSAPDKSGLPSDRFSAERTGGSVSTLTIQRTQQEDSAVYLCASSQARTGFYEQYFGPGTRLTVT.

The chain is built from TRBV10-3 and TRBJ1-6; no clear D gene. The germline V and J ends were trimmed by 3 bases and 6 bases, with 9 bases remaining between them. CDR1 is ENHRY, CDR2 SYGVKD, per germline. This CDR3 is 14 amino acids long. This chain's CDR3 is CAISDMQPNSPLHF. CDR3 DNA sequence: TGTGCCATCAGTGATATGCAGCCTAATTCACCCCTCCACTTT.

The chain carries TRBV2 and TRBJ1-1, with D unresolved. Trimming removed 7 bases from V and 1 base from J, with 10 bases in between. CDR1 and CDR2 from the germline V gene are SNHLY and FYNNEI. The CDR3 is made up of 13 amino acids. The CDR3 protein is CASNTGENTEAFF. The CDR3, as DNA: TGTGCCAGCAATACCGGGGAGAACACTGAAGCTTTCTTT. The full variable domain, completed using reference TRBV2 and TRBJ1-1, is EPEVTQTPSHQVTQMGQEVILRCVPISNHLYFYWYRQILGQKVEFLVSFYNNEISEKSEIFDDQFSVERPDGSNFTLKIRSTKLEDSAMYFCASNTGENTEAFFGQGTRLTVV.

This clonotype was observed at least ten times. This rearrangement joins TRBV5-1 to TRBJ2-3; 9 nucleotides match TRBD2. The ends lost 1 base at V and 4 bases at J; junction bases unmatched: 7. Per the germline V gene, CDR1 is SGHRS and CDR2 is YFSETQ. This CDR3 region has 16 residues. In nucleotides, the CDR3 is TGCGCCAGCAGCTTGCTAGGGTGGACTAGCGCAGATACGCAGTATTTT. The encoded protein is CASSLLGWTSADTQYF.